The clone carrying this T cell receptor (beta chain) appeared a few times. Its target is unknown. This entry comes from a study of OX40 agonist ivuxolimab in advanced cancers. Regarding the study as a whole: Among the least clonally expanded were partial responders at 0.1-3.0 mg/kg.

Individuals having autoimmune disease history or systemic immunosuppression were not enrolled. The CDR3 runs 16 residues. The V end was cut by 0 bases, the J end by 4 bases, with 14 bases between. Germline V gene sequence: CDR1 SGHRS, CDR2 YFSETQ. Data came from immunoSEQ multiplex PCR; TCRdb stores just in-frame clones and leaves some out. The sample gives about 64,000 clones, about 85% of which show up once; 2.5% to 3.5% is in the top ten. The chain couples TRBV5-1 to TRBJ1-5; no firm D call. The receptor was derived from an adult with an advanced solid tumor such as melanoma, head and neck, liver or kidney cancer. The sample was CD4+ or CD8+ T cells sorted from blood, taken in a trial of the OX40 agonist ivuxolimab. Written as DNA, the CDR3 is TGCGCCAGCAGCTTGGGAGCCTCCCAGCCGAATCAGCCCCAGCATTTT. Its translation: CASSLGASQPNQPQHF.